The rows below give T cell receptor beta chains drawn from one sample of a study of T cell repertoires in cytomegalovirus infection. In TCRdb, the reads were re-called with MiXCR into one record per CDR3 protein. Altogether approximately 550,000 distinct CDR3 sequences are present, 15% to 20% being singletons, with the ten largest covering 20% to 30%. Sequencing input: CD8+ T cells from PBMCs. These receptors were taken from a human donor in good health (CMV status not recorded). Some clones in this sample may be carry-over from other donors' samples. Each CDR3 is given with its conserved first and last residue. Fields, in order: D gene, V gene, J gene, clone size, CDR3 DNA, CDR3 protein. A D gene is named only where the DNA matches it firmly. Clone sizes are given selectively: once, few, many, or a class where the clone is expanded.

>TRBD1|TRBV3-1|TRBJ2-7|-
TGTGCAAGCAGACAAGGAACAGGGGGGAGCTCCTACGAGCAGTACTTC
CASRQGTGGSSYEQYF
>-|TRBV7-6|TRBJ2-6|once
TGTGCCAGCAGCTTATTCCATGGAGCGACGAGCTCTGGTGCCAACGTCCTGACTTTC
CASSLFHGATSSGANVLTF
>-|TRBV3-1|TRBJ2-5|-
TGTGCCAGCAGCCTCCTCCTAGGAAGGGAGACCCAGTACTTC
CASSLLLGRETQYF
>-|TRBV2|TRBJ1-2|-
TGTGCCAGCAGTGACCAATCGGGGATCCCCCATGGCTACACCTTC
CASSDQSGIPHGYTF
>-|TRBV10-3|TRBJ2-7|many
TGTGCCATCAGTGAGTCGGAAAGTACCTACGAGCAGTACTTC
CAISESESTYEQYF
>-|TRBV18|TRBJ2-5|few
TGTGCCAGCTCACCTACTAGCTTCACGCAGACCCAGTACTTC
CASSPTSFTQTQYF
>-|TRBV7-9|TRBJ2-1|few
TGTGCCAGCAGCTTTAGGCGGGATGAGCAGTTCTTC
CASSFRRDEQFF
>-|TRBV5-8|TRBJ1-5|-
TGTGCCAGCAGCTGGACAAGTAACATCGAATACAATCAGCCCCAGCATTTT
CASSWTSNIEYNQPQHF
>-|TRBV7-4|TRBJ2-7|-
TGTGCCAGCTGGGGGAACTACGAGCAGTACTTC
CASWGNYEQYF
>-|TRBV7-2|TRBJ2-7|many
TGTGCCAGCAGCCCAGACCTGGCGGCGGGCGTGCAGTACTTC
CASSPDLAAGVQYF
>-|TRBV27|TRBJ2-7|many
TGTGCCAGCAGTTTGTGGGGGGGCGATACCTACGAGCAGTACTTC
CASSLWGGDTYEQYF
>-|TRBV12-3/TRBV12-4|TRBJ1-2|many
TGTGCCAGCAGTTCCGGGCCTCACTATGGCTACACCTTC
CASSSGPHYGYTF
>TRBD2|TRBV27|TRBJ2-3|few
TGTGCCAGCAGTTTAGACCCGTGGAGCGGGGGGTCCACAGATACGCAGTATTTT
CASSLDPWSGGSTDTQYF
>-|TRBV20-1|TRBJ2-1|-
TGCAGTGCTAGAGTGAAAGGCGTCTCCTACAATGAGCAGTTCTTC
CSARVKGVSYNEQFF
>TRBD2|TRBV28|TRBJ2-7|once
TGTGCCAGCAGTTTATCCCTAGCGGGAGCCAGCTCCTACGAGCAGTACTTC
CASSLSLAGASSYEQYF
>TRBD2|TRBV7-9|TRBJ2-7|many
TGTGCCAGCAGCCCCCCTAGCGGGGATGCCTACGAGCAGTACTTC
CASSPPSGDAYEQYF
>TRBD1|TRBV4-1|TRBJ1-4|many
TGCGCCAGCAGCCCACCGGGACAGCCCCTTCTCGTGTTTTTT
CASSPPGQPLLVFF
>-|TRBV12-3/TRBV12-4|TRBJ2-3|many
TGTGCCAGCAGTTTATTGTGGGCTAGCGACACAGATACGCAGTATTTT
CASSLLWASDTDTQYF